The 27 T cell receptor beta chains given below trace back to one sample, sequenced in a study of blood T cell repertoires in COVID-19. Assay used: immunoSEQ multiplex PCR; TCRdb lists only in-frame clones, some missing. The sample yields roughly 15,000 clones, roughly 88% seen once. Specimen: peripheral blood. The receptor source for this set is a woman between 45 and 60 years old with active or convalescent COVID-19.

This rearrangement joins TRBV27 to TRBJ1-1, with D possibly being TRBD1 (6 bases). There are 15 residues in the CDR3. Looked up from germline, CDR1 is MNHEY and CDR2 is SMNVEV (reference sequence). The V gene lost 0 bases and the J gene lost 1 base, with 9 bases spanning the gap. CDR3 in DNA: TGTGCCAGCAGTTTATCGAGGGGGGGGAACACTGAAGCTTTCTTT. Translated: CASSLSRGGNTEAFF.

The gene calls are TRBV7-2 and TRBJ2-2; 9 nucleotides align to TRBD2. The V gene's germline CDR1 is SGHTA and CDR2 FQGNSA. This CDR3 contains 17 residues. The junction had 7 bases not matched to a gene; V was cut back by 5 bases and J by 0 bases. CDR3 sequence: CASSPLAGTTNTGELFF. CDR3 sequence (DNA): TGTGCCAGCAGCCCTCTAGCGGGGACTACGAACACCGGGGAGCTGTTTTTT.

V gene TRBV12-3 or TRBV12-4 combines with J gene TRBJ2-7, with no clear D. V lost 3 bases to trimming and J lost 5 bases, with 11 bases between them. This CDR3 is 13 amino acids long. This CDR3 reads CASSFGMGNEQYF. CDR3 bases: TGTGCCAGCAGTTTTGGTATGGGCAACGAGCAGTACTTC.

The CDR3 loop is CASSFYGGPSYEQYF. CDR3 DNA sequence: TGTGCCAGCAGTTTCTACGGGGGTCCCTCCTACGAGCAGTACTTC. V gene TRBV27 combines with J gene TRBJ2-7; possible D gene TRBD2, 6 bases. The CDR3 consists of 15 residues. CDR1 is MNHEY and CDR2 is SMNVEV in the germline V gene (reference sequence). V lost 3 bases to trimming and J lost 0 bases, with 12 bases between them.

V usage is TRBV3-1 (or the pseudogene TRBV3-2) and J usage is TRBJ1-3, with 7 bases fitting TRBD1. The CDR3 covers 14 residues. J was trimmed by 8 bases and V by 4 bases; bases with no gene match: 8. Germline CDR1 is LGHDT and CDR2 is YNNKEL (reference sequence). The DNA for the CDR3 is TGTGCCAGCAGCCCAGGGCTAGGGACAGACACCATATATTTT. It is translated as CASSPGLGTDTIYF.

The chain employs TRBV3-1 (or the pseudogene TRBV3-2) and TRBJ2-2; TRBD2 agrees at 8 bases. With 4 bases clipped from V and 5 bases from J, the junction kept 18 bases outside the gene matches. The CDR3 is 19 residues long. CDR1 is LGHDT, CDR2 YNNKEL, per germline (reference sequence). This CDR3 is CASSPFSPRLARGTGELFF. DNA for the CDR3: TGTGCCAGCAGCCCTTTCTCCCCAAGACTAGCGCGAGGGACCGGGGAGCTGTTTTTT.

The gene calls are TRBV15 and TRBJ2-5; D unresolved. V lost 1 base, J lost 4 bases, and 4 bases lay in between. The CDR3 covers 12 residues. Germline V gives CDR1 LNHNV, CDR2 YYDKDF (reference sequence). Here the CDR3 reads CATSRAGETQYF. The DNA of the CDR3 is TGTGCCACCAGCAGAGCCGGAGAGACCCAGTACTTC. Variable domain in full (rest from reference TRBV15 and TRBJ2-5): DAMVIQNPRYQVTQFGKPVTLSCSQTLNHNVMYWYQQKSSQAPKLLFHYYDKDFNNEADTPDNFQSRRPNTSFCFLDIRSPGLGDTAMYLCATSRAGETQYFGPGTRLLVL.

The gene calls are TRBV28 and TRBJ1-5, with D tentatively TRBD1 (5 bases). Germline CDR1 reads MDHEN; CDR2 reads SYDVKM. V lost 6 bases to trimming and J lost 2 bases, with 11 bases between them. The CDR3 has 14 amino acids. The CDR3 DNA reads TGTGCCAGCAGATCCGACAGCGGCAATCAGCCCCAGCATTTT. Translating it yields CASRSDSGNQPQHF.

This chain joins TRBV2 and TRBJ2-3; TRBD2 matches at 9 bases. Unmatched junction bases numbered 3, after V lost 10 bases and J lost 4 bases. Germline values: CDR1 SNHLY, CDR2 FYNNEI. CDR3 length: 12 amino acids. The CDR3: CATVAGADTQYF. The DNA for the CDR3 is TGTGCCACCGTAGCGGGAGCAGATACGCAGTATTTT.

The chain links TRBV6-4 to TRBJ2-1, with no clear D. The V gene lost 5 bases and the J gene lost 5 bases, with 10 bases spanning the gap. Germline CDR1 MRHNA, CDR2 SNTAGT. This CDR3 is 13 amino acids long. The CDR3 DNA is TGTGCCAGCAGTCCTAACGAAGACAATGAGCAGTTCTTC. Translating gives CASSPNEDNEQFF.

The rearrangement joins TRBV5-4 to TRBJ2-5, with TRBD1 identical over 9 bases. V lost 4 bases to trimming and J lost 4 bases; unmatched junction nucleotides: 5. The V gene's germline CDR1 is SGHNT and CDR2 YYREEE (reference sequence). The CDR3 has 14 amino acids. The CDR3 bases are TGTGCCAGCAGCAAACAGGGGGCGGGAGAGACCCAGTACTTC. Translation: CASSKQGAGETQYF.

This clone was observed a single time. This rearrangement joins TRBV5-6 to TRBJ2-1; weak D call: TRBD2 (5 bases). Germline CDR1 SGHDT, CDR2 YYEEEE. The CDR3 loop spans 14 amino acids. V lost 4 bases to trimming and J lost 3 bases, with 11 bases between them. The DNA for the CDR3 is TGTGCCAGCAGCCCCGTCGGGAACTACAATGAGCAGTTCTTC. This gives the protein CASSPVGNYNEQFF.

This clone was detected only once. V is TRBV27 and J is TRBJ2-7; maybe TRBD2 (6 bases). CDR3 length equals 13 residues. V dropped 2 bases and J dropped 4 bases, with 9 bases sitting between them. The germline gives CDR1 MNHEY, CDR2 SMNVEV (reference sequence). The CDR3 DNA reads TGTGCCAGCAGTTTAGATGGAGGGTACGAGCAGTACTTC. Residues: CASSLDGGYEQYF.

V is TRBV25-1 and J is TRBJ1-5; D not certain. The CDR3 has 16 residues. V was clipped by 2 bases and J by 4 bases, with 15 bases between them. CDR1 and CDR2 (germline): MGHDK, SYGVNS. The CDR3 loop reads CASSEVRGVGNQPQHF. For the CDR3, the DNA is TGTGCCAGCAGTGAAGTGAGAGGAGTTGGGAATCAGCCCCAGCATTTT.

J is TRBJ2-3 and V is TRBV6-5; TRBD2 matches at 8 bases. Trimming at V came to 7 bases and at J to 8 bases, leaving 5 bases not matched to a gene. Looked up from germline, CDR1 is MNHEY and CDR2 is SVGAGI. The CDR3 extends over 12 amino acids. CDR3 nucleotide sequence: TGTGCCAGCAACCTTCGGGGGGGTACGCAGTATTTT. Amino acids: CASNLRGGTQYF.

This sequence joins TRBV10-3 and TRBJ1-5; possibly TRBD1 for D (5 bases). The V and J ends lost 7 bases and 1 base respectively, with 11 bases between them. CDR1 and CDR2 from the germline V gene are ENHRY and SYGVKD. This CDR3 has 14 residues. CDR3 region: CAIKGAASNQPQHF. Written as DNA, the CDR3 is TGTGCCATCAAAGGGGCAGCGAGCAATCAGCCCCAGCATTTT.

The chain carries TRBV4-1 and TRBJ2-2, with D perhaps TRBD1 (5 bases). Germline assignment: CDR1 MGHRA and CDR2 YSYEKL. The V gene lost 3 bases and the J gene lost 5 bases, with 19 bases spanning the gap. The CDR3 is made up of 17 amino acids. The CDR3 coding sequence is TGCGCCAGCAGCCATAAGAAAAGGACACCTATAACCGGGGAGCTGTTTTTT. Translation: CASSHKKRTPITGELFF.

J is TRBJ2-1 and V is TRBV6-5; perhaps TRBD1 as D (8 bases). This CDR3 comprises 14 residues. CDR1 is MNHEY and CDR2 is SVGAGI in the germline V gene. The V end lost 4 bases, the J end lost 7 bases, and 14 bases lay between the germline ends. CDR3: CASSSDRGGNEQFF. CDR3 nucleotide sequence: TGTGCCAGCAGTTCCGACAGGGGAGGGAATGAGCAGTTCTTC.

V usage is TRBV1 and J usage is TRBJ2-2; no DNA check was done on the table's D call, TRBD2. TRBV1 is an annotated pseudogene. The CDR3 is 17 residues long. The CDR3 spells CTSSRETSGGVAGELFF. In nucleotides, the CDR3 is TGCACCAGCAGCCGGGAGACTAGCGGGGGAGTCGCCGGGGAGCTGTTTTTT.

The J gene is TRBJ2-4, the V gene TRBV5-5; TRBD2 agrees at 8 bases. V dropped 1 base and J dropped 4; count of bases not matched to a gene: 16. There are 19 residues in the CDR3. The germline CDR1 and CDR2 sequences are SGHKS and YYEKEE (reference sequence). The CDR3 nucleotides read TGTGCCAGCAGCTTGTCGGGTTCTAGCGGGCCCTCGCGGAAAAACATTCAGTACTTC. Translating it yields CASSLSGSSGPSRKNIQYF.

The V and J genes are TRBV24-1 and TRBJ2-7, with 8 positions matching TRBD1. From germline, CDR1 is KGHDR and CDR2 SFDVKD. The length of the CDR3 is 12 residues. Trimming removed 11 bases from V and 1 base from J; junction bases left unmatched: 3. CDR3 region: CARQGRSYEQYF. CDR3 DNA: TGTGCCAGACAGGGGAGGTCCTACGAGCAGTACTTC.

The V and J genes are TRBV4-2 and TRBJ2-7; 8 bases fit TRBD1. J gave up 3 bases and V 4 bases, and 8 bases lay outside the gene matches. This CDR3 region has 15 residues. Germline V gene sequence: CDR1 LGHNA, CDR2 YNFKEQ. As DNA, the CDR3 is TGTGCCAGCAGCCGAACAGGGGGAGGCAACTACGAGCAGTACTTC. Translating gives CASSRTGGGNYEQYF.

V is TRBV4-2 and J is TRBJ2-5; the match to TRBD1 covers 8 bases. The V segment lost 0 bases and the J segment 5 bases; nucleotides outside the gene matches: 5. Germline CDR1 reads LGHNA; CDR2 reads YNFKEQ. The CDR3 consists of 15 residues. The CDR3 region is CASSQDDRGSETQYF. The CDR3 DNA is TGTGCCAGCAGCCAAGATGACAGGGGTTCGGAGACCCAGTACTTC.

The genes are TRBV18 and TRBJ2-1, with 8 bases lining up with TRBD2. CDR1 is KGHSH and CDR2 is LQKENI in the germline V gene. The CDR3 contains 15 residues. The trim removed 4 bases at V and 6 bases at J, leaving 8 bases unmatched. Here the CDR3 reads CASSQGAGAGNEQFF. For the CDR3, the DNA is TGTGCCAGCTCACAGGGAGCGGGAGCGGGCAATGAGCAGTTCTTC.

The V gene is TRBV28, the J gene TRBJ2-7; 7 bases are a match to TRBD1. Germline trimming cut 6 bases from V and 3 bases from J; bases unmatched to any gene: 11. Germline V gene data show CDR1 as MDHEN and CDR2 as SYDVKM. The CDR3 totals 15 residues. The CDR3 sequence is CASSPIDRVGYEQYF. For the CDR3, the DNA is TGTGCCAGCAGCCCCATTGACAGGGTAGGCTACGAGCAGTACTTC.

The chain employs TRBV10-3 and TRBJ1-1; 8 nucleotides match TRBD1. Germline CDR1 reads ENHRY; CDR2 reads SYGVKD. The V segment lost 3 bases and the J segment 6 bases; nucleotides outside the gene matches: 9. This CDR3 is built from 15 residues. CDR3 amino acids: CAISELQGAGAEAFF. CDR3 in DNA: TGTGCCATCAGTGAACTTCAGGGGGCAGGGGCTGAAGCTTTCTTT.

The V and J genes are TRBV7-2 and TRBJ2-7; 11 bases match TRBD2. The junction had 10 bases not matched to a gene; V was cut back by 3 bases and J by 0 bases. The CDR3 spans 18 residues. Looked up from germline, CDR1 is SGHTA and CDR2 is FQGNSA. The CDR3 protein is CASSFDTSGREGSYEQYF. The CDR3 region has the DNA TGTGCCAGCAGCTTCGATACTAGCGGGAGAGAGGGCTCCTACGAGCAGTACTTC.